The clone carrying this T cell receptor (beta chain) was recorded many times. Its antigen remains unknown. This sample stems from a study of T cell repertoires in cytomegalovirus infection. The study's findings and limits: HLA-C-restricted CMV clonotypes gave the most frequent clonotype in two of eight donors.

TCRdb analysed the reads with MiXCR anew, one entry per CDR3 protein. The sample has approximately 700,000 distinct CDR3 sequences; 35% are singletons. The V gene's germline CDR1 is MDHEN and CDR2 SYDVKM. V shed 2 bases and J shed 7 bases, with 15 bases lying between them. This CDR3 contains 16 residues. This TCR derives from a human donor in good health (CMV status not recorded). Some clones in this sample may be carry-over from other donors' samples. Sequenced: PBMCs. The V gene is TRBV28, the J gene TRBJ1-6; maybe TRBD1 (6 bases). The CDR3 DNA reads TGTGCCAGCAGTTTACAGCGGGGGCGCAGCAATTCACCCCTCCACTTT. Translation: CASSLQRGRSNSPLHF. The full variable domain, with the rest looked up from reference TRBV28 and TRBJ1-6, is DVKVTQSSRYLVKRTGEKVFLECVQDMDHENMFWYRQDPGLGLRLIYFSYDVKMKEKGDIPEGYSVSREKKERFSLILESASTNQTSMYLCASSLQRGRSNSPLHFGNGTRLTVT.